The 15 T cell receptor beta chains in this list originate from one sample, sequenced in a study of blood T cell repertoires in COVID-19. The repertoire was sequenced with immunoSEQ multiplex PCR; TCRdb's copy has only in-frame clones and lacks some. The data hold some 98,000 clones, with about 80% observed a single time. The sample consisted of peripheral blood. Receptors originate from a human donor in a cohort sampled during active COVID-19.

V gene TRBV28 combines with J gene TRBJ2-7, with D possibly TRBD2 on 6 matching bases. Germline-derived CDR1 and CDR2 are MDHEN and SYDVKM. The CDR3 covers 14 residues. V lost 7 bases to trimming and J lost 2 bases, with 15 bases between them. The CDR3 loop is CASTTGGGTYEQYF. The CDR3 region has the DNA TGTGCCAGCACCACCGGTGGGGGGACCTACGAGCAGTACTTC. The full variable domain, completed using reference TRBV28 and TRBJ2-7, is DVKVTQSSRYLVKRTGEKVFLECVQDMDHENMFWYRQDPGLGLRLIYFSYDVKMKEKGDIPEGYSVSREKKERFSLILESASTNQTSMYLCASTTGGGTYEQYFGPGTRLTVT.

The J gene is TRBJ1-1, the V gene TRBV28; D is uncertain. This CDR3 is 11 amino acids long. V lost 2 bases and J lost 10, with 8 bases in between. Per germline, CDR1 MDHEN and CDR2 SYDVKM. The CDR3 is CASSLPGGAFF. The CDR3 DNA reads as TGTGCCAGCAGTTTACCCGGCGGAGCTTTCTTT.

The CDR3 sequence is CASSQGVGTEIYGYTF. The CDR3 DNA reads TGTGCCAGCAGCCAAGGGGTCGGGACAGAGATCTATGGCTACACCTTC. The chain employs TRBV14 and TRBJ1-2; TRBD1 matches 7 bases. V lost 1 base to trimming and J lost 4 bases; unmatched junction nucleotides: 9. The V gene's germline CDR1 is SGHDN and CDR2 FVKESK. The CDR3 contains 16 residues.

The chain uses TRBV28 and TRBJ2-7, with 9 bases identical to TRBD1. Trimming cost V 2 bases and J 2 bases; bases outside gene matches: 4. The germline V gene has CDR1 MDHEN and CDR2 SYDVKM. The CDR3 has 15 amino acids. CDR3 coding DNA: TGTGCCAGCAGTTTAGGGACAGGGTTTCCCTACGAGCAGTACTTC. Translating gives CASSLGTGFPYEQYF. Combining the CDR3 with reference TRBV28 and TRBJ2-7 gives the whole variable domain DVKVTQSSRYLVKRTGEKVFLECVQDMDHENMFWYRQDPGLGLRLIYFSYDVKMKEKGDIPEGYSVSREKKERFSLILESASTNQTSMYLCASSLGTGFPYEQYFGPGTRLTVT.

This clone was recorded once. The chain carries TRBV3-1 (or the pseudogene TRBV3-2) and TRBJ2-2, with no clear D. In germline, CDR1 is LGHDT, CDR2 YNNKEL (reference sequence). The V end lost 8 bases, the J end lost 1 base, and 11 bases lay between the germline ends. The CDR3 has 14 residues. CDR3 nucleotides: TGTGCCAGCCGTCCTTTTTGGAACACCGGGGAGCTGTTTTTT. Its protein is CASRPFWNTGELFF.

The chain carries TRBV7-2 and TRBJ1-3, with 7 bases matching TRBD1. The CDR3 consists of 15 residues. With 5 bases clipped from V and 2 bases from J, the junction kept 6 bases outside the gene matches. CDR1 is SGHTA, CDR2 FQGNSA, per germline. The CDR3 sequence: CASSRLQGPGNTIYF. For the CDR3, the DNA is TGTGCCAGCAGCCGCCTACAGGGGCCTGGAAACACCATATATTTT.

The chain has TRBV6-6 and TRBJ1-4, with 7 nucleotides matching TRBD1. J gave up 7 bases and V 4 bases, and 9 bases lay outside the gene matches. This CDR3 region has 15 residues. The V gene's germline CDR1 is MNHNY and CDR2 SVGAGI (reference sequence). DNA of the CDR3: TGTGCCAGCAGTTCTCAGGGGGTTCAGGGTGAAAAACTGTTTTTT. It translates to CASSSQGVQGEKLFF.

V is TRBV5-4 and J is TRBJ1-3; D may be TRBD1 (5 bases). Trimming left V 1 base short and J 0 bases short, with 11 bases between. The germline V gene has CDR1 SGHNT and CDR2 YYREEE (reference sequence). This CDR3 has 16 residues. The CDR3 sequence is CASSLSGTASGNTIYF. As DNA, the CDR3 is TGTGCCAGCAGCTTGTCTGGGACTGCCTCTGGAAACACCATATATTTT.

The sample holds one count of this clone. The chain links TRBV2 to TRBJ2-6, with 9 positions matching TRBD1. Trimming cost V 8 bases and J 2 bases; bases outside gene matches: 4. CDR3 size: 15 residues. Germline lookup yields CDR1 SNHLY and CDR2 FYNNEI. The CDR3 sequence: CASGGQGAGANVLTF. DNA of the CDR3: TGTGCCAGCGGGGGACAGGGAGCTGGGGCCAACGTCCTGACTTTC. The whole variable domain, remainder taken from reference TRBV2 and TRBJ2-6, is EPEVTQTPSHQVTQMGQEVILRCVPISNHLYFYWYRQILGQKVEFLVSFYNNEISEKSEIFDDQFSVERPDGSNFTLKIRSTKLEDSAMYFCASGGQGAGANVLTFGAGSRLTVL.

The chain recombines TRBV7-2 with TRBJ1-5; D uncertain. Germline assignment: CDR1 SGHTA and CDR2 FQGNSA. The CDR3 spans 13 residues. Trimming left V 2 bases short and J 4 bases short, with 6 bases between. The CDR3: CASSLNQNQPQHF. The CDR3 DNA sequence: TGTGCCAGCAGCTTAAACCAGAATCAGCCCCAGCATTTT.

The chain combines TRBV3-1 (or the pseudogene TRBV3-2) with TRBJ2-7, with 15 bases lining up with TRBD2. V was pared by 1 base and J by 3 bases, with 4 bases of the junction left unmatched. The CDR3 length is 17 residues. From germline, CDR1 is LGHDT and CDR2 YNNKEL (reference sequence). The CDR3 loop reads CASSQGGLAGGIYEQYF. The CDR3 coding sequence is TGTGCCAGCAGCCAAGGTGGACTAGCGGGGGGGATCTACGAGCAGTACTTC.

This clone has just a few counts. The junction departs from germline at one end; a sequencing error may be responsible. The chain employs TRBV28 and TRBJ1-1, with D maybe TRBD1 (5 bases). The CDR3 has 12 residues. Looked up from germline, CDR1 is MDHEN and CDR2 is SYDVKM. CDR3 DNA sequence: TGTGCCAGCAGTTTGGACACCGGGTTAGGATTTTTT. Translated: CASSLDTGLGFF.

This clone came up a few times. V is TRBV18 and J is TRBJ2-2; TRBD1 aligns across 8 bases. The CDR3 loop spans 15 amino acids. CDR1 KGHSH and CDR2 LQKENI come from the germline V gene. The J segment lost 5 bases and the V segment lost 3 bases, leaving 5 bases of the junction unmatched. Written as DNA, the CDR3 is TGTGCCAGCTCACCTCGACAGGGGCAGACCGGGGAGCTGTTTTTT. Its protein is CASSPRQGQTGELFF.

Many counts were recorded for this clone. The V gene is TRBV19, the J gene TRBJ2-7; a possible D gene is TRBD2 (5 bases). V dropped 4 bases and J dropped 6 bases, with 16 bases sitting between them. CDR1 and CDR2 (germline): LNHDA, SQIVND (reference sequence). The CDR3 loop spans 14 amino acids. This chain's CDR3 is CASSTSNLGGEQYF. The CDR3 bases are TGTGCCAGTAGTACCTCAAATTTAGGAGGCGAGCAGTACTTC.

The chain has TRBV27 and TRBJ1-1; D is uncertain. The CDR3 spans 13 residues. CDR1 is MNHEY and CDR2 is SMNVEV in the germline V gene (reference sequence). The V end lost 5 bases, the J end lost 0 bases, and 7 bases lay between the germline ends. This CDR3 reads CASSLEMNTEAFF. Written as DNA, the CDR3 is TGTGCCAGCAGTCTCGAGATGAACACTGAAGCTTTCTTT.